The clone carrying this T cell receptor beta chain was recorded a few times. Its antigen remains unidentified. Its ends do not fully match the called genes, so a read error is possible. Produced via immunoSEQ multiplex PCR; TCRdb's table is partial and in-frame only. The profile shows around 80,000 clones, around four fifths of them singletons. These data come from a study of T cell responses to AZD1222 COVID-19 vaccine. The CDR3 has 14 amino acids. CDR1 and CDR2 from the germline V gene are SSHAT and FNYEAQ (reference sequence). Study-wide findings and caveats: Among the donors, most were white British and more were female, and clonal diversity was possibly underestimated. Epitopes outside B.1.351 and B.1.1.7 mutated regions reportedly drew nearly half of spike TCRs.

This chain uses TRBV7-7 with TRBJ2-2, with D perhaps TRBD1 or TRBD2 (5 bases each). This sequence was found in an adult who received the AZD1222 COVID-19 vaccine. The specimen comprised peripheral blood, sampled 28 days after the second AZD1222 dose. Written as DNA, the CDR3 is TGTGCTAGCAGCTTATTATCAGGGAGCGGGGAGCTGTTTTTT. Translation gives CASSLLSGSGELFF.